This section outlines one TCR beta chain sequence together with its context. No antigen is known for it. Additional DNA sequences in this sample encode the identical CDR3. These data are taken from a study of cytomegalovirus exposure and HLA in healthy donors. Study-wide points: A later analysis by the authors found several of the most significant clusters apparently linked to common viral pathogens. Published work reported that the classifier diagnosed cytomegalovirus status with high specificity and sensitivity. A cluster of highly shared sequence variants was likely a sequencing artifact.

13 Jbeta primers and 60 Vbeta primers were used for the PCR. The repertoire was sequenced with immunoSEQ multiplex PCR; TCRdb's copy has only in-frame clones and lacks some. The table records around 130,000 clones, approximately 8.6% of them present only once. This CDR3 comprises 13 residues. Unmatched junction bases numbered 1, after V lost 5 bases and J lost 1 base. Germline V gene data show CDR1 as SNHLY and CDR2 as FYNNEI. The donors comprised healthy bone marrow donors. Sequencing was done on a sample of PBMCs. V gene TRBV2 combines with J gene TRBJ1-1; 7 nucleotides line up with TRBD1. This TCR was sampled from a woman in her 40s in good health and CMV-seropositive. The CDR3 bases are TGTGCCAGCAGTAGACAGGGGAACACTGAAGCTTTCTTT. It specifies CASSRQGNTEAFF.